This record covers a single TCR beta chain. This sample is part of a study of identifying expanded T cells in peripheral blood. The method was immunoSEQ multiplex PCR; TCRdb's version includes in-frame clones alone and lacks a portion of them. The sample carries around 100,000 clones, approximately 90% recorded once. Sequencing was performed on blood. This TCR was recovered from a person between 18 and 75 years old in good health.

CDR3 residues: CASSEFGEYEQYF. The CDR3 DNA follows: TGTGCCAGCAGTGAATTTGGGGAGTACGAGCAGTACTTC. This sequence joins TRBV25-1 and TRBJ2-7; tentatively, D is TRBD2 (5 bases). CDR1 MGHDK and CDR2 SYGVNS come from the germline V gene. V lost 1 base, J lost 4 bases, and 8 bases lay in between. The CDR3 loop spans 13 amino acids.